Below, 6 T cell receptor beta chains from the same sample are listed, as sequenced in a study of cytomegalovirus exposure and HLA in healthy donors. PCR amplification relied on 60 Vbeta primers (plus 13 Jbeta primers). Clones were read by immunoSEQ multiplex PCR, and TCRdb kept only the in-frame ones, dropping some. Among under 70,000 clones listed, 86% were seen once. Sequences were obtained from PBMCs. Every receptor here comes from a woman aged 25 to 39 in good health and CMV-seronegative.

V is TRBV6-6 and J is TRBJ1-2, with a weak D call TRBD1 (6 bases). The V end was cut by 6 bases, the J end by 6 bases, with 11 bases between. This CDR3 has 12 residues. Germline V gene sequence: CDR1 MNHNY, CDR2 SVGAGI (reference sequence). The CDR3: CASRLQGNGYTF. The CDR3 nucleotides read TGTGCCAGCAGGCTCCAGGGGAATGGCTACACCTTC.

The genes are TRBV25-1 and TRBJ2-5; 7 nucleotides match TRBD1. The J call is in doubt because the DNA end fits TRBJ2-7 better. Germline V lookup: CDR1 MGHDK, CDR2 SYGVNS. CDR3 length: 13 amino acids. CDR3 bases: TGTGCCAGCAGTGAAAGACAGGGCCACGAGCAGTACTTC. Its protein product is CASSERQGHEQYF.

The CDR3 DNA sequence: TGTGCCAGCAGCCGCGTTAGGGACAGGGTCGTCGAGCAGTACTTC. Residues: CASSRVRDRVVEQYF. The chain has TRBV6-5 and TRBJ2-7; 9 nucleotides align to TRBD1. V lost 6 bases and J lost 6; bases outside the gene matches: 12. This CDR3 comprises 15 residues. Germline V gene lookup returns CDR1 MNHEY and CDR2 SVGAGI.

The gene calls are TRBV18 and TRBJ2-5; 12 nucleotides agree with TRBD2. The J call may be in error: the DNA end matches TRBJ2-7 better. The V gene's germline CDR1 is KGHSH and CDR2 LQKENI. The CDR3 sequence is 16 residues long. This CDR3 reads CASSLPLAGGFYEQYF. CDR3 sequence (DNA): TGTGCCAGCTCACTACCACTAGCGGGGGGCTTCTACGAGCAGTACTTC.

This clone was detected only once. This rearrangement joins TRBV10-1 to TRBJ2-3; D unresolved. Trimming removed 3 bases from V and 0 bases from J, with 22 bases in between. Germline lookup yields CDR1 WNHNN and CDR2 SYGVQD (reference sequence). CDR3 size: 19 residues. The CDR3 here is CASSDFVSVKRLSTDTQYF. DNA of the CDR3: TGCGCCAGCAGTGATTTCGTTTCGGTAAAGCGCCTAAGCACAGATACGCAGTATTTT.

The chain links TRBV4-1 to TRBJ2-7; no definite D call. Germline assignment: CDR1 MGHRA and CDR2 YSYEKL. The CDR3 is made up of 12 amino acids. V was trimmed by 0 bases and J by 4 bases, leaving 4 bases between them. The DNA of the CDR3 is TGCGCCAGCAGCCAAGACCTGTACGAGCAGTACTTC. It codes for CASSQDLYEQYF.